Below, 8 T cell receptor beta chains from the same sample are listed, as sequenced in a study of breast tumors, draining lymph nodes, adjacent tissues. Breast cancer patients provided tissue from their axillary draining lymph nodes. TCRdb recomputed calls from the multiplex PCR reads with MiXCR, one row per CDR3 protein. The sample consists of some 150,000 distinct CDR3 sequences, about a fifth of them appearing once. Material: axillary lymph node tissue. The receptors were sampled from a female donor with breast cancer. Some clones in this sample may be carry-over from other donors' samples.

About this clonotype: Compared with germline, one end of the junction differs, possibly owing to a read error. The chain is built from TRBV7-7 and TRBJ2-3, with a weak D call TRBD2 (5 bases). The V gene's germline CDR1 is SSHAT and CDR2 FNYEAQ (reference sequence). This CDR3 has 13 residues. This CDR3 reads CASSLAPTDTQYF. The CDR3 DNA follows: TGTGCTAGCAGCCTAGCTCCCACAGATACGCAGTATTTT.

CDR3 nucleotides: TGTGCCAGTAGTATAGGAGGACGGTACTCTGGAAACACCATATATTTT. Its protein is CASSIGGRYSGNTIYF. The chain carries TRBV19 and TRBJ1-3, with D unresolved. Trimming removed 1 base at V and 0 bases at J, with 10 bases between. Germline V CDR1 and CDR2: LNHDA, SQIVND (reference sequence). The CDR3 is 16 amino acids.

This clonotype was observed at least ten times. This sequence joins TRBV5-1 and TRBJ2-2, with 9 bases identical to TRBD2. V trimming: 0 bases; J trimming: 8 bases; junction bases outside the gene matches: 5. The CDR3 contains 15 residues. Germline loops: CDR1 SGHRS, CDR2 YFSETQ. The CDR3 here is CASSLELAGSGELFF. The CDR3 nucleotides read TGCGCCAGCAGCTTGGAACTAGCGGGTTCTGGGGAGCTGTTTTTT. Filled out from reference TRBV5-1 and TRBJ2-2, the complete variable domain reads KAGVTQTPRYLIKTRGQQVTLSCSPISGHRSVSWYQQTPGQGLQFLFEYFSETQRNKGNFPGRFSGRQFSNSRSEMNVSTLELGDSALYLCASSLELAGSGELFFGEGSRLTVL.

The table lists this clonotype with many counts. The rearrangement joins TRBV3-1 to TRBJ1-6; TRBD1 matches 9 bases. Germline V gene sequence: CDR1 LGHDT, CDR2 YNNKEL (reference sequence). The CDR3 runs 16 residues. The ends lost 0 bases at V and 7 bases at J; junction bases unmatched: 4. The CDR3 protein is CASSQEGTGQNSPLHF. CDR3 DNA: TGTGCCAGCAGCCAAGAAGGGACAGGGCAAAATTCACCCCTCCACTTT.

Concerning this clonotype: A much larger clone sits a single nucleotide away, making a read error possible. The chain is built from TRBV15 and TRBJ2-6; tentatively, D is TRBD2 (6 bases). The CDR3 extends over 18 amino acids. Trimming took off 2 bases at V and 0 bases at J, with 14 bases between the two ends. Looked up from germline, CDR1 is LNHNV and CDR2 is YYDKDF (reference sequence). The CDR3 loop is CATSRPSGPASGANVLTF. CDR3 DNA sequence: TGTGCCACCAGCAGACCCAGCGGGCCAGCCTCTGGGGCCAACGTCCTGACTTTC.

This clonotype was seen many times. The chain carries TRBV10-2 and TRBJ1-2; D is unclear. This CDR3 spans 13 amino acids. In germline, CDR1 is WSHSY, CDR2 SAAADI. V dropped 2 bases and J dropped 4 bases, with 8 bases sitting between them. The CDR3 sequence: CASSEHRLYGYTF. CDR3 bases: TGCGCCAGCAGTGAGCACAGACTCTATGGCTACACCTTC.

This clonotype showed up many times. The V gene is TRBV29-1, the J gene TRBJ2-1, with TRBD2 matching 9 bases. CDR3 length: 15 amino acids. The germline CDR1 and CDR2 sequences are SQVTM and ANQGSEA. The trim removed 2 bases at V and 3 bases at J, leaving 5 bases unmatched. CDR3 amino acids: CSVEPAAGGYNEQFF. The CDR3 bases are TGCAGCGTTGAACCCGCAGCGGGGGGCTACAATGAGCAGTTCTTC.

A few counts support this clonotype. The rearrangement joins TRBV6-5 to TRBJ2-1; perhaps TRBD1 as D (6 bases). The germline gives CDR1 MNHEY, CDR2 SVGAGI. The CDR3 length is 14 residues. Deletions cut 9 bases from V and 7 bases from J, with 19 bases between. The CDR3 sequence: CASDNTGNGNEQFF. As DNA, the CDR3 is TGTGCCAGTGACAATACAGGGAATGGGAATGAGCAGTTCTTC.